The present entry profiles one T cell receptor (beta chain) with its context. This entry comes from a study of Ad26.COV2.S vaccination and SARS-CoV-2 variants. Trimming shortened V by 1 base and J by 8 bases, and 9 bases separated the two germline ends. There are 13 residues in the CDR3. CDR1 SGHDN and CDR2 FVKESK come from the germline V gene. The treatment here: over 15 received Ad26.COV2.S at low or high dose, single or two shots; about five received placebo; per-sample allocation not given. After the first vaccine or placebo injection, samples were drawn on day 63. TCRdb keeps only in-frame clones here, not all; method: immunoSEQ multiplex PCR. Among roughly 700,000 clones listed, approximately 88% were seen once.

The source of this sequence is a person between 18 and 60 years old who received the Ad26.COV2.S COVID-19 vaccine or a placebo. V is TRBV14 and J is TRBJ2-1; D possibly corresponds to TRBD1 (5 bases). Material: peripheral blood, obtained in a trial of Ad26.COV2.S vaccine versus placebo. The CDR3 loop reads CASSQVRGHEQFF. In DNA, the CDR3 is TGTGCCAGCAGCCAAGTTAGGGGCCATGAGCAGTTCTTC.